The 32 T cell receptor beta chains reported below all come from one sample, sequenced in a study of T cell responses to AZD1222 COVID-19 vaccine. TCRdb's copy holds only in-frame clones and misses some; the assay was immunoSEQ multiplex PCR. The table records around 78,000 clones, around 90% of them present only once. The sample consisted of peripheral blood, taken on day 0 of MenACWY control vaccination. The origin of the receptors is an adult in good health.

The chain joins TRBV28 to TRBJ1-5; D is unclear. Germline CDR1 reads MDHEN; CDR2 reads SYDVKM. The CDR3 consists of 16 residues. Trimming left V 1 base short and J 0 bases short, with 10 bases between. CDR3 coding DNA: TGTGCCAGCAGTTTATTCCGGCAGACTAGCAATCAGCCCCAGCATTTT. Protein product: CASSLFRQTSNQPQHF.

The genes are TRBV24-1 and TRBJ1-5, with 7 nucleotides matching TRBD1. Trimming took 3 bases from V and 3 from J; bases not matched to a gene: 4. The CDR3 sequence is 15 residues long. CDR1 and CDR2 from the germline V gene are KGHDR and SFDVKD. CDR3 amino acids: CATSDGGTVNQPQHF. CDR3 in DNA: TGTGCCACCAGTGATGGTGGGACAGTCAATCAGCCCCAGCATTTT.

J is TRBJ2-3 and V is TRBV10-3; D uncertain. This CDR3 is built from 12 residues. Germline-derived CDR1 and CDR2 are ENHRY and SYGVKD. The V and J ends lost 4 bases and 1 base respectively, with 3 bases between them. CDR3 in DNA: TGTGCCATCAGTGGCGGCACAGATACGCAGTATTTT. This codes for CAISGGTDTQYF.

The V call is TRBV13, the J call TRBJ1-1; no clear D gene. V was clipped by 5 bases and J by 7 bases, with 8 bases between them. CDR1 and CDR2 (germline): PRHDT, FYEKMQ (reference sequence). CDR3 size: 11 residues. The CDR3 here is CASSGGNEAFF. The CDR3 region has the DNA TGTGCCAGCAGCGGAGGGAATGAAGCTTTCTTT. Drawing the rest from reference TRBV13 and TRBJ1-1, the complete variable domain is AAGVIQSPRHLIKEKRETATLKCYPIPRHDTVYWYQQGPGQDPQFLISFYEKMQSDKGSIPDRFSAQQFSDYHSELNMSSLELGDSALYFCASSGGNEAFFGQGTRLTVV.

This clone was counted only a few times. The V and J genes are TRBV5-6 and TRBJ2-7; 11 bases align to TRBD1. The germline CDR1 and CDR2 sequences are SGHDT and YYEEEE. CDR3 length: 14 residues. V was pared by 3 bases and J by 3 bases, with 2 bases of the junction left unmatched. The CDR3: CASSSGTGGYEQYF. DNA for the CDR3: TGTGCCAGCAGCTCCGGGACAGGGGGCTACGAGCAGTACTTC.

This rearrangement joins TRBV2 to TRBJ2-2; possibly TRBD1 or TRBD2 for D (5 bases each). This CDR3 is built from 13 residues. Trimming cost V 5 bases and J 6 bases, with 10 bases left between them. The germline gives CDR1 SNHLY, CDR2 FYNNEI. CDR3 residues: CASSFGAAGELFF. The CDR3 nucleotides read TGTGCCAGCAGTTTCGGGGCGGCCGGGGAGCTGTTTTTT.

This chain joins TRBV10-3 and TRBJ1-2; D is possibly TRBD1 (6 bases). V was pared by 1 base and J by 5 bases, with 8 bases between. CDR3 size: 13 residues. The germline gives CDR1 ENHRY, CDR2 SYGVKD. As DNA, the CDR3 is TGTGCCATCAGTGAGTTGGACAGTTATGGCTACACCTTC. Encoded protein: CAISELDSYGYTF.

The J gene is TRBJ1-3, the V gene TRBV5-6; 7 bases match TRBD1. The CDR3 is 17 residues long. Germline lookup yields CDR1 SGHDT and CDR2 YYEEEE. Unmatched junction bases numbered 6, after V lost 0 bases and J lost 0 bases. The CDR3 coding sequence is TGTGCCAGCAGCTTGGGGGTCGCAGGGGGCTCTGGAAACACCATATATTTT. Amino acid sequence: CASSLGVAGGSGNTIYF.

The rearrangement links TRBV9 to TRBJ1-1; D remains ambiguous. V was shortened by 0 bases and J by 2 bases, with 5 bases between the two germline ends. Germline-derived CDR1 and CDR2 are SGDLS and YYNGEE. The CDR3 spans 13 residues. The CDR3 region has the DNA TGTGCCAGCAGCGTAGCTCCTAACACTGAAGCTTTCTTT. Its translation: CASSVAPNTEAFF.

In DNA form, the CDR3 reads TGTGCCAGCAGGAGACAGGGGGCGCTAAACTATGGCTACACCTTC. The encoded protein is CASRRQGALNYGYTF. This rearrangement joins TRBV5-4 to TRBJ1-2; 10 bases map to TRBD1. Germline V gene lookup returns CDR1 SGHNT and CDR2 YYREEE (reference sequence). The CDR3 is made up of 15 amino acids. Unmatched junction bases numbered 6, after V lost 5 bases and J lost 2 bases. The variable domain in full, with the rest retrieved from reference TRBV5-4 and TRBJ1-2, is ETGVTQSPTHLIKTRGQQVTLRCSSQSGHNTVSWYQQALGQGPQFIFQYYREEENGRGNFPPRFSGLQFPNYSSELNVNALELDDSALYLCASRRQGALNYGYTFGSGTRLTVV.

The chain has TRBV18 and TRBJ2-7; the D gene is possibly TRBD2 (6 bases). Trimming removed 3 bases from V and 2 bases from J, with 17 bases in between. CDR1 is KGHSH and CDR2 is LQKENI in the germline V gene. This CDR3 is 16 amino acids long. The CDR3 nucleotides read TGTGCCAGCTCACCGGAGGGGCCCCGATCAGCCTACGAGCAGTACTTC. The encoded protein is CASSPEGPRSAYEQYF.

V gene TRBV7-8 combines with J gene TRBJ1-2; D remains ambiguous. The germline V and J ends were trimmed by 1 base and 5 bases, with 8 bases remaining between them. From germline, CDR1 is SGHVS and CDR2 FQNEAQ. The CDR3 has 13 residues. CDR3 residues: CASSLGALYGYTF. In nucleotides, the CDR3 is TGTGCCAGCAGCTTAGGGGCGTTGTATGGCTACACCTTC.

This chain uses TRBV7-2 with TRBJ1-5; D is unclear. With 1 base removed from V and 9 bases from J, the gap between germline ends came to 4 bases. The CDR3 length is 11 residues. CDR1 SGHTA and CDR2 FQGNSA come from the germline V gene. CDR3 bases: TGTGCCAGCAGCTTAGGGGGGCCCCAGCATTTT. The encoded protein is CASSLGGPQHF.

This clone was observed a handful of times. The chain carries TRBV6-6 and TRBJ1-5; maybe TRBD1 (5 bases). The CDR3 extends over 14 amino acids. Per germline, CDR1 MNHNY and CDR2 SVGAGI (reference sequence). The V end lost 2 bases, the J end lost 3 bases, and 8 bases lay between the germline ends. CDR3 sequence (DNA): TGTGCCAGCAGTTACGGGGACTACAATCAGCCCCAGCATTTT. This encodes CASSYGDYNQPQHF.

This sequence joins TRBV7-2 and TRBJ1-1; D ambiguous. Germline loops: CDR1 SGHTA, CDR2 FQGNSA. The CDR3 sequence is 13 residues long. The ends were cut back, 1 base at V and 2 bases at J, with 5 bases in the middle. The CDR3 DNA reads as TGTGCCAGCAGCTTAGAAATTAACACTGAAGCTTTCTTT. Translation gives CASSLEINTEAFF.

Notes on this clone: In the same sample, other DNA sequences code for this CDR3. This rearrangement joins TRBV5-1 to TRBJ1-5; D is perhaps TRBD1 (6 bases). The CDR3 has 14 amino acids. Germline loops: CDR1 SGHRS, CDR2 YFSETQ. The ends were cut back, 4 bases at V and 4 bases at J, with 12 bases in the middle. The CDR3 sequence is CASSPDSGNQPQHF. In nucleotides, the CDR3 is TGCGCCAGCAGCCCGGACAGCGGAAATCAGCCCCAGCATTTT.

The gene calls are TRBV5-5 and TRBJ1-1, with D possibly being TRBD1 (5 bases). Germline-derived CDR1 and CDR2 are SGHKS and YYEKEE (reference sequence). The CDR3 sequence is 16 residues long. Trimming removed 0 bases from V and 5 bases from J, with 17 bases in between. The CDR3 is CASSLAFQGQRTEAFF. As DNA, the CDR3 is TGTGCCAGCAGCTTGGCTTTTCAGGGTCAGAGGACTGAAGCTTTCTTT.

The rearrangement uses TRBV18 and TRBJ1-1, with TRBD1 matching over 9 bases. After removal of 3 bases from V and 11 bases from J, the junction contained 10 bases not matched to a gene. The CDR3 length is 14 residues. The V gene's germline CDR1 is KGHSH and CDR2 LQKENI. The CDR3 sequence: CASSPSQGARGAFF. The DNA for the CDR3 is TGTGCCAGCTCACCTTCACAGGGGGCAAGAGGGGCTTTCTTT.

This clone was detected only once. This sequence joins TRBV29-1 and TRBJ1-3; weak D call: TRBD1 (5 bases). CDR3 length equals 13 residues. Trimming took off 7 bases at V and 0 bases at J, with 10 bases between the two ends. Germline V gene sequence: CDR1 SQVTM, CDR2 ANQGSEA. CDR3 amino acids: CSARDFSGNTIYF. CDR3 coding DNA: TGCAGCGCCAGGGACTTCTCTGGAAACACCATATATTTT.

J is TRBJ1-1 and V is TRBV3-1 (or the pseudogene TRBV3-2), with a tentative D call TRBD1 (5 bases). Per germline, CDR1 LGHDT and CDR2 YNNKEL (reference sequence). The CDR3 length is 17 residues. V lost 0 bases and J 1 base, leaving 15 bases between the germline ends. CDR3 loop: CASSQDLGGRGNTEAFF. As DNA, the CDR3 is TGTGCCAGCAGCCAAGATCTTGGGGGACGGGGGAACACTGAAGCTTTCTTT.

This clone occurred a few times. The chain has TRBV29-1 and TRBJ2-3; 7 bases line up with TRBD1. From germline, CDR1 is SQVTM and CDR2 ANQGSEA. The CDR3 is made up of 13 amino acids. V lost 4 bases and J lost 3; bases outside the gene matches: 4. The CDR3 protein is CSVVTGLTDTQYF. CDR3 nucleotides: TGCAGCGTTGTGACAGGGCTGACAGATACGCAGTATTTT.

The J gene is TRBJ2-1, the V gene TRBV6-1; D remains unclear. Germline-derived CDR1 and CDR2 are MNHNS and SASEGT. This CDR3 has 11 residues. V dropped 2 bases and J dropped 8 bases, with 4 bases sitting between them. CDR3 residues: CASSEIDEQFF. The CDR3 bases are TGTGCCAGCAGTGAAATTGATGAGCAGTTCTTC.

The rearrangement links TRBV27 to TRBJ2-7, with D uncertain. V was clipped by 4 bases and J by 0 bases, with 13 bases between them. The CDR3 extends over 15 amino acids. Germline CDR1 is MNHEY and CDR2 is SMNVEV (reference sequence). CDR3 region: CASSYTSGSSYEQYF. CDR3 DNA sequence: TGTGCCAGCAGTTATACCTCAGGAAGCTCCTACGAGCAGTACTTC.

The DNA of the CDR3 is TGCGCCAGCAGCTATGGGACTCCCCCCAATGAGCAGTTCTTC. As protein: CASSYGTPPNEQFF. This sequence joins TRBV4-3 and TRBJ2-1, with D maybe TRBD2 (6 bases). The length of the CDR3 is 14 residues. Per germline, CDR1 LGHNA and CDR2 YSLEER. The V end lost 5 bases, the J end lost 6 bases, and 14 bases lay between the germline ends.

The chain carries TRBV29-1 and TRBJ1-3; 10 bases line up with TRBD1. Germline V gene data show CDR1 as SQVTM and CDR2 as ANQGSEA. The trim removed 4 bases at V and 5 bases at J, leaving 2 bases unmatched. The CDR3 length is 13 residues. The CDR3 sequence: CSVGTGGRNTIYF. CDR3 bases: TGCAGCGTTGGGACAGGGGGAAGAAACACCATATATTTT.

The CDR3 loop reads CASSPPLGGEAFF. The DNA of the CDR3 is TGTGCCAGCTCACCACCGCTGGGGGGGGAAGCTTTCTTT. V usage is TRBV18 and J usage is TRBJ1-1; weak D call: TRBD1 (5 bases). Trimming pared 0 bases from V and 8 bases from J, leaving 10 bases between. CDR1 is KGHSH and CDR2 is LQKENI in the germline V gene. The CDR3 totals 13 residues.

The V call is TRBV6-2 or TRBV6-3, the J call TRBJ1-5; 7 nucleotides line up with TRBD1. The CDR3 consists of 15 residues. The trim removed 6 bases at V and 5 bases at J, leaving 10 bases unmatched. CDR1 and CDR2 (germline): MNHEY, SVGEGT. The CDR3 reads CASSQWRDRYQPQHF. The DNA of the CDR3 is TGTGCCAGCAGCCAATGGCGGGACAGATATCAGCCCCAGCATTTT.

The chain uses TRBV5-1 and TRBJ1-2, with 7 bases fitting TRBD1. The CDR3 extends over 16 amino acids. Trimming cost V 4 bases and J 4 bases; bases outside gene matches: 13. Germline CDR1 reads SGHRS; CDR2 reads YFSETQ. The CDR3 nucleotides read TGCGCCAGCAGCCCCTTCCTGACAGGGAGAGGCTATGGCTACACCTTC. It is translated as CASSPFLTGRGYGYTF.

The rearrangement joins TRBV11-3 to TRBJ2-5; 11 bases line up with TRBD2. Unmatched junction bases numbered 1, after V lost 4 bases and J lost 3 bases. This CDR3 spans 14 amino acids. Germline values: CDR1 SGHNT, CDR2 YENEEA. In DNA form, the CDR3 reads TGTGCCAGCAGCTCGGGACTAGCGGAAGAGACCCAGTACTTC. Amino acid sequence: CASSSGLAEETQYF.

The chain couples TRBV5-1 to TRBJ2-1; D is possibly TRBD2 (6 bases). Germline assignment: CDR1 SGHRS and CDR2 YFSETQ. Trimming removed 4 bases at V and 8 bases at J, with 16 bases between. This CDR3 region has 14 residues. CDR3 region: CASSPTSLFDEQFF. The CDR3 DNA reads as TGCGCCAGCAGCCCTACTAGCCTTTTTGATGAGCAGTTCTTC.

This clone is a singleton in its sample. This chain links TRBV9 with TRBJ2-3; D assignment may be TRBD1 or TRBD2 (6 bases each). The germline CDR1 and CDR2 sequences are SGDLS and YYNGEE. Trimming left V 0 bases short and J 3 bases short, with 14 bases between. The CDR3 sequence is 16 residues long. The CDR3 is CASSVEGGRKTDTQYF. Written as DNA, the CDR3 is TGTGCCAGCAGCGTAGAGGGGGGCCGAAAGACAGATACGCAGTATTTT.

This CDR3 reads CASSQDEVVRGYTF. CDR3 coding DNA: TGCGCCAGCAGCCAAGATGAAGTCGTGAGGGGCTACACCTTC. The chain links TRBV4-3 to TRBJ1-2; D remains unclear. Trimming took 0 bases from V and 8 from J, leaving 13 bases between them. The V gene's germline CDR1 is LGHNA and CDR2 YSLEER. This CDR3 is built from 14 residues.